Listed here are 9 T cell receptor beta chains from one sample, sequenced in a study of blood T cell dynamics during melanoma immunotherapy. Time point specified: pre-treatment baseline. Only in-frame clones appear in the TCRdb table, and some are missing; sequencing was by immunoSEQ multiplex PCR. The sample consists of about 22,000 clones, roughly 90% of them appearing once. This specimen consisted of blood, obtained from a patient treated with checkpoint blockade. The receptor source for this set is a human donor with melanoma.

The CDR3 spells CASSLTGTGELFF. The CDR3, as DNA: TGTGCCAGCAGCCTGACAGGGACGGGGGAGCTGTTTTTT. The gene calls are TRBV7-9 and TRBJ2-2; 7 bases line up with TRBD1. Trimming at V came to 5 bases and at J to 8 bases, leaving 5 bases not matched to a gene. Per the germline V gene, CDR1 is SEHNR and CDR2 is FQNEAQ (reference sequence). CDR3 length: 13 residues. Drawing the rest from reference TRBV7-9 and TRBJ2-2, the complete variable domain is DTGVSQNPRHKITKRGQNVTFRCDPISEHNRLYWYRQTLGQGPEFLTYFQNEAQLEKSRLLSDRFSAERPKGSFSTLEIQRTEQGDSAMYLCASSLTGTGELFFGEGSRLTVL.

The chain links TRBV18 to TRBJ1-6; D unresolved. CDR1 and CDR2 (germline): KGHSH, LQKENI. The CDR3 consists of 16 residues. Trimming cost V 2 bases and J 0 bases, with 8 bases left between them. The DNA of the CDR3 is TGTGCCAGCTCACCATCCTTTGGCTCCTATAATTCACCCCTCCACTTT. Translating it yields CASSPSFGSYNSPLHF.

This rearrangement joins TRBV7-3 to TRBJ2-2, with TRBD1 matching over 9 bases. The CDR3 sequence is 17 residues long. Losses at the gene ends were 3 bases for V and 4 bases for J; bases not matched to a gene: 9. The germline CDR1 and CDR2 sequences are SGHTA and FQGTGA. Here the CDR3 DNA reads TGTGCCAGCAGCTTGAGCCGGGACAGGGCTGGCACCGGGGAGCTGTTTTTT. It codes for CASSLSRDRAGTGELFF.

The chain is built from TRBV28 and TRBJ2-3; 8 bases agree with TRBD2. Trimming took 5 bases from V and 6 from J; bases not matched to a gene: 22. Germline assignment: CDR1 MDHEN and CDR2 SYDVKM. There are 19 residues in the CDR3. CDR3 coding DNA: TGTGCCAGCAGTCCAAACCGTCCGGGGCGGGAGGTATCTAGGGATACGCAGTATTTT. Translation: CASSPNRPGREVSRDTQYF.

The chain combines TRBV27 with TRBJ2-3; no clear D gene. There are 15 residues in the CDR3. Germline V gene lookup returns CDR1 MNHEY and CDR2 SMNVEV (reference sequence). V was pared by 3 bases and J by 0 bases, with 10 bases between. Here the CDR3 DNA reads TGTGCCAGCAGTTTGTACTCTTATAGCACAGATACGCAGTATTTT. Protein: CASSLYSYSTDTQYF.

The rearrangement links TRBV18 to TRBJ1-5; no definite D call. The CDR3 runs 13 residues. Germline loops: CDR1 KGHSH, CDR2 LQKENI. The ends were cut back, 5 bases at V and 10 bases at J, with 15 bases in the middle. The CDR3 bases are TGTGCCAGCTCAACCAAGGACGGGCACCCCCAGCATTTT. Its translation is CASSTKDGHPQHF. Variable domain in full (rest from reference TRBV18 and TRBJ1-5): NAGVMQNPRHLVRRRGQEARLRCSPMKGHSHVYWYRQLPEEGLKFMVYLQKENIIDESGMPKERFSAEFPKEGPSILRIQQVVRGDSAAYFCASSTKDGHPQHFGDGTRLSIL.

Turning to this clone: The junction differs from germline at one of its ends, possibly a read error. CDR3: CASSLAGGGETQYF. The CDR3 nucleotides read TGTGCTAGCAGCTTAGCGGGGGGTGGCGAGACCCAGTACTTC. This chain connects TRBV7-7 to TRBJ2-5; 10 bases are shared with TRBD2. The length of the CDR3 is 14 residues. The germline CDR1 and CDR2 sequences are SSHAT and FNYEAQ (reference sequence).

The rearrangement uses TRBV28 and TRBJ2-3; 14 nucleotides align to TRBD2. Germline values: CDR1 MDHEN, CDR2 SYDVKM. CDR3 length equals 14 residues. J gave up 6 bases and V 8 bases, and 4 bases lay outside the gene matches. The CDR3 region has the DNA TGTGCCAGCGTGACTAGCGGGGGGGCGGATACGCAGTATTTT. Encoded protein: CASVTSGGADTQYF.

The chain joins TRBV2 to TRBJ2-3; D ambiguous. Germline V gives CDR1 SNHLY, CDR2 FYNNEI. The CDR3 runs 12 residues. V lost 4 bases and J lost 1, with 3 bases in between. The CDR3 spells CASSVRTDTQYF. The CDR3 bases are TGTGCCAGCAGTGTGCGCACAGATACGCAGTATTTT.